This TCR beta chain was sequenced in a study of T cells in Graves' hyperthyroidism and ophthalmopathy. Findings and limits, study-wide: Ophthalmopathy onset followed model prediction by a median approximately 5.9 months.

This clonotype was detected only a few times. No antigen is known for it. Amplification of TCR beta CDR3 regions used RNA as the template. In the first-round RT-PCR of the TCR CDR3, the HTBI primer set was used. A single record per CDR3 protein comes from TCRdb applying MiXCR to the multiplex PCR reads. The sample shows approximately 500,000 distinct CDR3 sequences, just over 45% of them seen only once. The CDR3 totals 14 residues. The germline V gene has CDR1 SGHTA and CDR2 FQGNSA. V dropped 5 bases and J dropped 7 bases, with 14 bases sitting between them. The chain couples TRBV7-2 to TRBJ2-2; TRBD2 might be the D (5 bases). Sequencing was carried out using peripheral blood or thyroid tissue (not recorded which). The clonotype originates from a woman in her late teens or twenties with Graves' hyperthyroidism. The CDR3 spells CASSQSPGSGELFF. The CDR3 DNA follows: TGTGCCAGCAGCCAATCCCCGGGGAGCGGGGAGCTGTTTTTT.